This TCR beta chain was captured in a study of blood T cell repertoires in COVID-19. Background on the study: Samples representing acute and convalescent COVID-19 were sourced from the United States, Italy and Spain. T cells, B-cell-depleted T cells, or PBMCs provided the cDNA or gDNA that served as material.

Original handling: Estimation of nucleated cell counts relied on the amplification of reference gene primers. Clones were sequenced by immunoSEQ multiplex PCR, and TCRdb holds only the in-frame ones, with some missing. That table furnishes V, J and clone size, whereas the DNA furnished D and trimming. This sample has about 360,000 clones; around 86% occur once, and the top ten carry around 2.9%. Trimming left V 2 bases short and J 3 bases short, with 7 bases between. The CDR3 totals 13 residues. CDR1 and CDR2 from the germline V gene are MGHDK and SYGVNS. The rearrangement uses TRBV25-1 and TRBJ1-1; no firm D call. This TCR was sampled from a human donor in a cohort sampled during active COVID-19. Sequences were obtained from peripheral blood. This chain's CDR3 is CASSEPGYTEAFF. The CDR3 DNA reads TGTGCCAGCAGTGAACCGGGATACACTGAAGCTTTCTTT.